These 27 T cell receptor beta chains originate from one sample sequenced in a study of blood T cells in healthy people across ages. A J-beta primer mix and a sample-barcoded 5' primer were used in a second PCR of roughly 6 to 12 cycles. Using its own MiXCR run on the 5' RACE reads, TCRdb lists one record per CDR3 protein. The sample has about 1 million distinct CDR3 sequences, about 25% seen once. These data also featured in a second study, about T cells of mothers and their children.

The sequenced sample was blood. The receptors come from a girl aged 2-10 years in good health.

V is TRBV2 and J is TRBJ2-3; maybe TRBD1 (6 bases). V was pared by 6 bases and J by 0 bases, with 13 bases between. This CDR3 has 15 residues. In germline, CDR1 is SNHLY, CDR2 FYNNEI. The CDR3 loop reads CASSPVRGSTDTQYF. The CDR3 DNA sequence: TGTGCCAGCAGCCCCGTGAGGGGGAGCACAGATACGCAGTATTTT.

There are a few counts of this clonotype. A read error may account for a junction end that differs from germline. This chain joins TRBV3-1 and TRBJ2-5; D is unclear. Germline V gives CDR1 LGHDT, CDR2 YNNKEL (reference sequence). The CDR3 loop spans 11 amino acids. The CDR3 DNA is TGTGCCAGCAGCCAAGGCCAGACCCCGTTCTTC. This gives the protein CASSQGQTPFF.

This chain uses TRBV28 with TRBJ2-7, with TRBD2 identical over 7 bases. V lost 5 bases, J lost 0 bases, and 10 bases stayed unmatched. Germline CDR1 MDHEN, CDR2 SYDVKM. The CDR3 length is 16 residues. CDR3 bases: TGTGCCAGCAGTGAGGATAGCGGGTACCCCTCCTACGAGCAGTACTTC. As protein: CASSEDSGYPSYEQYF.

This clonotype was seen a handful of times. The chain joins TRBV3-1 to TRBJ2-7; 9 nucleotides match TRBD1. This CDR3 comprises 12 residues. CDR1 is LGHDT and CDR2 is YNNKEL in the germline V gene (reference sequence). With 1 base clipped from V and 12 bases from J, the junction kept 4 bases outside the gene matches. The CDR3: CASSQVGTGPYF. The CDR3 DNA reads TGTGCCAGCAGCCAAGTGGGGACAGGGCCGTACTTC.

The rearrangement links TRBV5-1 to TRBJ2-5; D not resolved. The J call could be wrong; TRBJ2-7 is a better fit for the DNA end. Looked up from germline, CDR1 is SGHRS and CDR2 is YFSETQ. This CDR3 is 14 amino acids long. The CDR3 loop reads CASSFEAVSYEQYF. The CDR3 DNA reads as TGCGCCAGCAGCTTCGAGGCAGTTTCCTACGAGCAGTACTTC.

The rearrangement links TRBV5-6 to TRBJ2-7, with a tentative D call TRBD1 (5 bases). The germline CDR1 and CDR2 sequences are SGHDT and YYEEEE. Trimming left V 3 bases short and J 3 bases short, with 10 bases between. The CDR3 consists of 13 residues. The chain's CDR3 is CASSWARVYEQYF. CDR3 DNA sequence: TGTGCCAGCAGCTGGGCCAGGGTCTACGAGCAGTACTTC.

CDR3 amino acids: CASSLGGRVTEAFF. The CDR3 DNA sequence: TGTGCCAGCAGCTTGGGGGGTCGCGTCACTGAAGCTTTCTTT. The chain uses TRBV5-5 and TRBJ1-1, with D unresolved. Trimming took 0 bases from V and 4 from J, leaving 10 bases between them. The length of the CDR3 is 14 residues. From germline, CDR1 is SGHKS and CDR2 YYEKEE (reference sequence).

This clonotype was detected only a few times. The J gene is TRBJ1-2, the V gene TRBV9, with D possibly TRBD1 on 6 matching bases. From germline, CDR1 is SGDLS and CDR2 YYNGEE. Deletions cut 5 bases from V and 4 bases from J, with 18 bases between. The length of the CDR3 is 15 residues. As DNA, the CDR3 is TGTGCCAGCAGAGGGCGGCTTTCGGGGGCCTATGGCTACACCTTC. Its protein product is CASRGRLSGAYGYTF.

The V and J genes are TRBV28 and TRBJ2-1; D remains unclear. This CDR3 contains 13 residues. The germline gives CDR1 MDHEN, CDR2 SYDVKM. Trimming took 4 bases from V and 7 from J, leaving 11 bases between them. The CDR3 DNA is TGTGCCAGCAGTTCCAACCCCAGGAATGAGCAGTTCTTC. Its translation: CASSSNPRNEQFF.

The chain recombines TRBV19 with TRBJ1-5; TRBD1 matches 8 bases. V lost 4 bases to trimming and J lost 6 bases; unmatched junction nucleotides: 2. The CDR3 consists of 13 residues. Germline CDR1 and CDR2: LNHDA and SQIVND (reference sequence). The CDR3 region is CASSKDRAQPQHF. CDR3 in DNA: TGTGCCAGTAGTAAGGACAGGGCTCAGCCCCAGCATTTT.

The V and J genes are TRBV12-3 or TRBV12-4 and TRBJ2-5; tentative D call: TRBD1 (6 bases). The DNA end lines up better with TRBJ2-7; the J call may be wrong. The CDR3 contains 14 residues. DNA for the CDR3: TGTGCCAGCAGTTTGGGGGCTCTCTCCTACGAGCAGTACTTC. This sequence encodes CASSLGALSYEQYF.

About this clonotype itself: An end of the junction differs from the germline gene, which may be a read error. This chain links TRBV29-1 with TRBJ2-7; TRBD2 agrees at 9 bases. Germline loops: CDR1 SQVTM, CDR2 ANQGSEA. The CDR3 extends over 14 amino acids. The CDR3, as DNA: TGCAGCGTTCGGGCTAGCGGGGTTCTATACGAGCAGCACTTC. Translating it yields CSVRASGVLYEQHF.

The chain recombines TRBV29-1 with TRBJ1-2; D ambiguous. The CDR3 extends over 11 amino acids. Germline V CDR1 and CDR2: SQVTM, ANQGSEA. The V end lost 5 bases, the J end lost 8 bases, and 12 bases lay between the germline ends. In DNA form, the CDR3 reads TGCAGCGTTCCCCTGGGTTCCGGCTACACCTTC. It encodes CSVPLGSGYTF. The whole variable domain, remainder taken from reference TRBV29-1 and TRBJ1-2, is SAVISQKPSRDICQRGTSLTIQCQVDSQVTMMFWYRQQPGQSLTLIATANQGSEATYESGFVIDKFPISRPNLTFSTLTVSNMSPEDSSIYLCSVPLGSGYTFGSGTRLTVV.

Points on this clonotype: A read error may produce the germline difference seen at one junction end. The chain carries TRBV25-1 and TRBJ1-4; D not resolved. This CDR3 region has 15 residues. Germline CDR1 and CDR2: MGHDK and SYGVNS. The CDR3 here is CASSESGSVHEKLFF. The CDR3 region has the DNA TGTGCCAGCAGTGAATCGGGCAGCGTTCATGAAAAATTGTTTTTT. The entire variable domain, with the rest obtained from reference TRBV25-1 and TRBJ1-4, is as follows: EADIYQTPRYLVIGTGKKITLECSQTMGHDKMYWYQQDPGMELHLIHYSYGVNSTEKGDLSSESTVSRIRTEHFPLTLESARPSHTSQYLCASSESGSVHEKLFFGSGTQLSVL.

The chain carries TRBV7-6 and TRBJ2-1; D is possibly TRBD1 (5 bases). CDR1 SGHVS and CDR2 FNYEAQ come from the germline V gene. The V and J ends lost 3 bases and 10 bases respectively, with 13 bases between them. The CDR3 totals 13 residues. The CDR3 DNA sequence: TGTGCCAGCAGCTTTATAGGGGCCGGCGAGCAGTTCTTC. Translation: CASSFIGAGEQFF.

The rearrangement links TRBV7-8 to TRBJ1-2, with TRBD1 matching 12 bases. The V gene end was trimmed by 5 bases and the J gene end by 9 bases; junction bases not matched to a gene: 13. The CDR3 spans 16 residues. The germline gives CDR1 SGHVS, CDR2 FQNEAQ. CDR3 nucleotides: TGTGCCAGCAGCAGTACCGGGACAGGGGGCATCTTTAGCTACACCTTC. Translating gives CASSSTGTGGIFSYTF.

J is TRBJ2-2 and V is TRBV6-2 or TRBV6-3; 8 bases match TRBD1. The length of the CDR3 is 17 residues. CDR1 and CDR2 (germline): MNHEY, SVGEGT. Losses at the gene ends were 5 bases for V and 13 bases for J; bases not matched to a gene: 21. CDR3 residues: CASSAPSGTGAPEWLFF. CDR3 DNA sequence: TGTGCCAGCAGTGCCCCGTCCGGGACAGGTGCCCCTGAATGGCTGTTTTTT.

CDR3 nucleotide sequence: TGTGCCAGCACATCCGTCGGGACAGGGGGCTTGGAGACCCAGTACTTC. Its translation is CASTSVGTGGLETQYF. V and J are TRBV5-6 and TRBJ2-1, with 12 positions matching TRBD1. The J call may be incorrect, as the DNA end agrees better with TRBJ2-5. This CDR3 has 16 amino acids. Germline values: CDR1 SGHDT, CDR2 YYEEEE.

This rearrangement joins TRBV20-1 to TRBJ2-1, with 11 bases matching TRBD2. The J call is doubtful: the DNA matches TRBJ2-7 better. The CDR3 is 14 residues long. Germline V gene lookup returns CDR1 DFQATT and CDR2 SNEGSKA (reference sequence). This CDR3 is CSARELAGVGEQYF. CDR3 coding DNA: TGCAGTGCTAGAGAACTAGCGGGAGTTGGCGAGCAGTACTTC.

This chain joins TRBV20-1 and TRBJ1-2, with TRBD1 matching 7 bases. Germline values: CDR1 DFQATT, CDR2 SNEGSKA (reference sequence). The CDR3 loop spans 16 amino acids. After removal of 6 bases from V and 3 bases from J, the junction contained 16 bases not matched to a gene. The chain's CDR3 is CSALPGGKTGYYGYTF. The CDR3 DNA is TGCAGTGCCTTACCGGGAGGCAAGACAGGGTACTATGGCTACACCTTC.

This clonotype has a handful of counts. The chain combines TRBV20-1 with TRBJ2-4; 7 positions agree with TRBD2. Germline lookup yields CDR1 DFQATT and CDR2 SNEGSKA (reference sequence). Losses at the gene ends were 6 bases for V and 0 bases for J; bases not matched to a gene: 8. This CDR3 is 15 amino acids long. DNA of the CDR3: TGCAGTGCGCCCCTAGCGGCCATAGCCAAAAACATTCAGTACTTC. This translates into CSAPLAAIAKNIQYF.

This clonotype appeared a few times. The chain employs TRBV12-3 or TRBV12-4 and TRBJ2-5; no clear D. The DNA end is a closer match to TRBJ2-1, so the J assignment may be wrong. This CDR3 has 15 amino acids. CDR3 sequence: CASSRMGFSYNEQFF. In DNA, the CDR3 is TGTGCCAGCAGCCGTATGGGGTTTTCTTACAATGAGCAGTTCTTC.

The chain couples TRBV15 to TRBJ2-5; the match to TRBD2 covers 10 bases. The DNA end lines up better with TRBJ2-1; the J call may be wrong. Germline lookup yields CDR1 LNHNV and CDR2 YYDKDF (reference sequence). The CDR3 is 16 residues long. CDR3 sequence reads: CATSRESSGGNNEQFF. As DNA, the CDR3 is TGTGCCACCAGCAGAGAAAGTAGCGGGGGGAACAATGAGCAGTTCTTC.

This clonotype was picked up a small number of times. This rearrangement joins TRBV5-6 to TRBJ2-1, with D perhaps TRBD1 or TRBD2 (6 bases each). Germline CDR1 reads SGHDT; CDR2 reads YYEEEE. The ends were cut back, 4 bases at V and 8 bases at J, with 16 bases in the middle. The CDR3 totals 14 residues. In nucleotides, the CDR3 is TGTGCCAGCAGCCTGGGGGTTGGGGGGCATGAGCAGTTCTTC. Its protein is CASSLGVGGHEQFF. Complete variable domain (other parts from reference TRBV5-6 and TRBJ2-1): DAGVTQSPTHLIKTRGQQVTLRCSPKSGHDTVSWYQQALGQGPQFIFQYYEEEERQRGNFPDRFSGHQFPNYSSELNVNALLLGDSALYLCASSLGVGGHEQFFGPGTRLTVL.

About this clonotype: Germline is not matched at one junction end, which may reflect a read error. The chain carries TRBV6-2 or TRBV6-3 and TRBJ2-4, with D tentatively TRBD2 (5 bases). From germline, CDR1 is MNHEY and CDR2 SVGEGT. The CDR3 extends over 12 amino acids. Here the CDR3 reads CASRGLQNIQCF. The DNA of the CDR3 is TGTGCCAGCAGAGGACTTCAGAACATTCAGTGCTTC.

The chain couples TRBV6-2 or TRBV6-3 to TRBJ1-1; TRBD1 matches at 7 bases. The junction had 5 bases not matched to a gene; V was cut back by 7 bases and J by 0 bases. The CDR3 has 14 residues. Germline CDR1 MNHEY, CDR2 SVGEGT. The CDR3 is CASIKQGLNTEAFF. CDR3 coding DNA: TGTGCCAGCATCAAACAGGGGTTGAACACTGAAGCTTTCTTT.

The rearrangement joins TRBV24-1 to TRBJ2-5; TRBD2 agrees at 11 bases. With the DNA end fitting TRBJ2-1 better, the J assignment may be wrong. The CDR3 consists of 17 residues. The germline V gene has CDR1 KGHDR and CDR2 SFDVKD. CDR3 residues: CATSDMGTSGGAHEQFF. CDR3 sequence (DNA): TGTGCCACCAGTGACATGGGGACTAGCGGAGGGGCTCATGAGCAGTTCTTC.